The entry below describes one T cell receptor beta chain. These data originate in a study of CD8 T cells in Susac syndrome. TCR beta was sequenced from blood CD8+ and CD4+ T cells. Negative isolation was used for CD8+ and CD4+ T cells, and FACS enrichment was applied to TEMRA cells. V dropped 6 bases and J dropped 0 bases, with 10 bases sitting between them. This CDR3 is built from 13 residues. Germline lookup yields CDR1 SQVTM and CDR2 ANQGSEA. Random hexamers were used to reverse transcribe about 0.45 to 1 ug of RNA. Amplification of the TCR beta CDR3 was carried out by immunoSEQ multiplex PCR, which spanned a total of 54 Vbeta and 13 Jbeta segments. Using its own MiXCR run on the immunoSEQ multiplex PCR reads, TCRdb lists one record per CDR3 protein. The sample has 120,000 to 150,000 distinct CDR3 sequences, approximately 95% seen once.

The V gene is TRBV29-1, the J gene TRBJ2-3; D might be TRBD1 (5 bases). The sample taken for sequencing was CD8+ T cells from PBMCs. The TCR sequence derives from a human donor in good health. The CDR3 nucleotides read TGCAGCGTAGACAGTCTCAGCACAGATACGCAGTATTTT. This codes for CSVDSLSTDTQYF.